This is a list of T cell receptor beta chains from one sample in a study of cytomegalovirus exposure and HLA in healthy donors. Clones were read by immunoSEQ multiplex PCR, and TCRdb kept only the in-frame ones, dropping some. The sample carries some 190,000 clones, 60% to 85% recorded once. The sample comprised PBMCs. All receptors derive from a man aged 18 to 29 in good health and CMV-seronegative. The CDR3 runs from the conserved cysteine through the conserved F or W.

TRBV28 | CASRLTGQGKLFF
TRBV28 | CASSFQKRWRGSGNTIYF
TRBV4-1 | CASSPSGASMNTEAFF
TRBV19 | CASTERDFTDTQYF
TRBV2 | CASSAQGVTYEQYF
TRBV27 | CASSSGDAKRWGYTF
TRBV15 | CATARGGAYTEAFF
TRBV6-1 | CASLTGKNYGYTF
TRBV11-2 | CASSLVQGRGAFF
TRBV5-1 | CASRRDQMEAFF
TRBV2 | CASSGQGGEKLFF
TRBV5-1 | CASSPGLAGGWETQYF
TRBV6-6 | CASRQGGTNEKLFF
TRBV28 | CASTPWGRGRNQPQHF
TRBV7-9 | CASSLEGTPDSPLHF
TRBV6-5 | CASSDLAGGSDTQYF
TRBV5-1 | CASSPLSGPERGYTF
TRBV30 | CAWSTGSGNTIYF
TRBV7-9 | CASTTSPGKGASGVEQYF
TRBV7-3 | CASSLMSQDEQYF
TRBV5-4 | CASRQRGHGKNTEAFF
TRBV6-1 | CASRHTPSTNEKLFF
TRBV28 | CASSGLAGDEQYF
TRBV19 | CASIWGLAGGTDTQYF
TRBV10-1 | CASSEVWNRLMDNEQFF
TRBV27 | CASSFWASSYEQYF
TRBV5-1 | CASSLGWGERANVLTF
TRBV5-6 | CASTAGPPGELFF
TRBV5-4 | CASSLEGAPGEQYF
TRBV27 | CASSSPSGVNSPLHF
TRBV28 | CASRTGTTDTGELFF
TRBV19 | CASSILPGQGMEAFF